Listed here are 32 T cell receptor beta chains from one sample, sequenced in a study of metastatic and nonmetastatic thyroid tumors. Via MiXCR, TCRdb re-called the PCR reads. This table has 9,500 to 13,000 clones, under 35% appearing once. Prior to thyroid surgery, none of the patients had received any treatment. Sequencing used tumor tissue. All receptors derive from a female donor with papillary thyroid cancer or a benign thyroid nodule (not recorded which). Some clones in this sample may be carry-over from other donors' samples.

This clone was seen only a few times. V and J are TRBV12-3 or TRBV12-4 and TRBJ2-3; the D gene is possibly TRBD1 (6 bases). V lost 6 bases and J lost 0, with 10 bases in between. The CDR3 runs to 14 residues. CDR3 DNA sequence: TGTGCCAGCAGCCGGCAGGGGAGCACAGATACGCAGTATTTT. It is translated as CASSRQGSTDTQYF.

The CDR3 protein is CASSVPGQVPEQYF. CDR3 sequence (DNA): TGTGCCAGCAGCGTGCCGGGACAGGTACCCGAGCAGTACTTC. J is TRBJ2-7 and V is TRBV5-5; 8 bases are shared with TRBD1. Trimming at V came to 4 bases and at J to 6 bases, leaving 9 bases not matched to a gene. The CDR3 has 14 amino acids. Germline V gene sequence: CDR1 SGHKS, CDR2 YYEKEE (reference sequence).

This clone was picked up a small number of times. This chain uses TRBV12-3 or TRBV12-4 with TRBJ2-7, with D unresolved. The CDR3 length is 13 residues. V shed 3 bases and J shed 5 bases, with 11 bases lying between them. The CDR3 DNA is TGTGCCAGCAGTTTTAAGGGTGTCCACGAGCAGTACTTC. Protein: CASSFKGVHEQYF.

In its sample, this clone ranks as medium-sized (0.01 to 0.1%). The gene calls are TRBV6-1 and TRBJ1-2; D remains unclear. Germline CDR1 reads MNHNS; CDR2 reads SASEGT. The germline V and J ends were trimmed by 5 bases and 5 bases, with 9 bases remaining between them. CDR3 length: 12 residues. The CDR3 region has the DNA TGTGCCAGCAGTTTGGGAGATTATGGCTACACCTTC. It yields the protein CASSLGDYGYTF.

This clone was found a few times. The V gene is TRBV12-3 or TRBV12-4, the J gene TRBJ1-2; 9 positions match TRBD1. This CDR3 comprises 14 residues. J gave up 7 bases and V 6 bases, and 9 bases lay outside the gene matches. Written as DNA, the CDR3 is TGTGCCAGCAGACGTTCCGGACAGGGGTTTGGCTACACCTTC. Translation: CASRRSGQGFGYTF.

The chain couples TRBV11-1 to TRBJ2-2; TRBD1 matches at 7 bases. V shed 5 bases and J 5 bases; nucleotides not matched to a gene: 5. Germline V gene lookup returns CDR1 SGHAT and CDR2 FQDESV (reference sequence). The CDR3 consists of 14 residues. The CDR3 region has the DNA TGTGCCAGCAGCCTGTCGACAGGGACCGGGGAGCTGTTTTTT. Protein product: CASSLSTGTGELFF.

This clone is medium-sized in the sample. In DNA form, the CDR3 reads TGTGCCAGCAGTTTAGTAGTCAGGGAGAACACTGAAGCTTTCTTT. This encodes CASSLVVRENTEAFF. This chain connects TRBV12-3 or TRBV12-4 to TRBJ1-1; a possible D gene is TRBD1 (5 bases). Trimming removed 1 base from V and 1 base from J, with 10 bases in between. CDR3 length equals 15 residues.

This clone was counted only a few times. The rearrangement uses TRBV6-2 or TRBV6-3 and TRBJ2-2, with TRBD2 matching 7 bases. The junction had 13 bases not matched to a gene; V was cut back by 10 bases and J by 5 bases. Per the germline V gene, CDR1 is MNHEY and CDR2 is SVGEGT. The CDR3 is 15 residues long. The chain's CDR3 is CAINMAGAGTGELFF. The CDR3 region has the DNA TGTGCCATCAACATGGCGGGAGCGGGGACCGGGGAGCTGTTTTTT.

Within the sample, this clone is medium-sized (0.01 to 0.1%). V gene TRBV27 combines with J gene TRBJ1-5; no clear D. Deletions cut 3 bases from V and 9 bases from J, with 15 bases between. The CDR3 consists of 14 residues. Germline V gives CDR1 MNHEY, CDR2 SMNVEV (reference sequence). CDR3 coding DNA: TGTGCCAGCAGTTTTGGGTTGGGCGGAGGGCCCCAGCATTTT. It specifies CASSFGLGGGPQHF.

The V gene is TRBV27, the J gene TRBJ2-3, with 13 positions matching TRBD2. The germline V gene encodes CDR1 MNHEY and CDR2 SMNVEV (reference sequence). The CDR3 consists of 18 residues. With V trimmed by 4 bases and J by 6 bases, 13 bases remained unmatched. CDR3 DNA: TGTGCCAGCAGTTCGGGACTAGCGGGAAGTCAATGGATGGATACGCAGTATTTT. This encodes CASSSGLAGSQWMDTQYF.

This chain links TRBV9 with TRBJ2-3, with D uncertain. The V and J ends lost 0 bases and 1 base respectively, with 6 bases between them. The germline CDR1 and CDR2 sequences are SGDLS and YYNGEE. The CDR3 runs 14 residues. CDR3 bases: TGTGCCAGCAGCGTAGGGTACGGCACAGATACGCAGTATTTT. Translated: CASSVGYGTDTQYF. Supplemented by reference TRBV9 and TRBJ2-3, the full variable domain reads DSGVTQTPKHLITATGQRVTLRCSPRSGDLSVYWYQQSLDQGLQFLIQYYNGEERAKGNILERFSAQQFPDLHSELNLSSLELGDSALYFCASSVGYGTDTQYFGPGTRLTVL.

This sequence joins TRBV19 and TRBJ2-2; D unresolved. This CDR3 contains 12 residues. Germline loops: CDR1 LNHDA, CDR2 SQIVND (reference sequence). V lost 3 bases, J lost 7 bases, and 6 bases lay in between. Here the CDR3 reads CASSIGYGELFF. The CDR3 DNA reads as TGTGCCAGTAGTATCGGCTACGGGGAGCTGTTTTTT.

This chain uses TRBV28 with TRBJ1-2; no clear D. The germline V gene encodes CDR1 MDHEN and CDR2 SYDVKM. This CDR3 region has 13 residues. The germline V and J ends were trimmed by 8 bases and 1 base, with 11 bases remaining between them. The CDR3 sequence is CASQTSVNYGYTF. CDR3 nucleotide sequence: TGTGCCAGCCAGACCTCCGTTAACTATGGCTACACCTTC.

This CDR3 is CASSRDRGTGELFF. CDR3 sequence (DNA): TGTGCCAGCAGTCGGGACAGGGGCACCGGGGAGCTGTTTTTT. V usage is TRBV7-3 and J usage is TRBJ2-2; 10 bases align to TRBD1. The CDR3 consists of 14 residues. V lost 6 bases to trimming and J lost 4 bases; unmatched junction nucleotides: 2. Per the germline V gene, CDR1 is SGHTA and CDR2 is FQGTGA.

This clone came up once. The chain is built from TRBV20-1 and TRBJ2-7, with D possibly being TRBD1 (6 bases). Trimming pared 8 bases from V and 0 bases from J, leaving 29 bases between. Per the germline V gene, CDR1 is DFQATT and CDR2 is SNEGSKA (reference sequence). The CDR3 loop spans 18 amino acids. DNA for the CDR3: TGCAGTCCAGGGGTGGGACGGAGCCCAATGAGCAGCTCCTACGAGCAGTACTTC. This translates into CSPGVGRSPMSSSYEQYF.

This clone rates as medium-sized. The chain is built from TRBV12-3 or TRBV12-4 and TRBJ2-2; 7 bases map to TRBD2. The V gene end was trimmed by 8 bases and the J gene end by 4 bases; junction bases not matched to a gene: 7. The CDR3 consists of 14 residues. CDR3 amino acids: CASGLGGGTGELFF. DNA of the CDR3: TGTGCCAGCGGACTTGGCGGGGGCACCGGGGAGCTGTTTTTT.

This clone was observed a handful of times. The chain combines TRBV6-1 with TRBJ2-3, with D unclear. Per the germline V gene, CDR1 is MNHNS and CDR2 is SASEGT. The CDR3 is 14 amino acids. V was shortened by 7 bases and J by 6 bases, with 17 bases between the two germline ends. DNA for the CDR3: TGTGCCAGCACTCAGGTGGTCTTGTGTGATACGCAGTATTTT. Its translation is CASTQVVLCDTQYF.

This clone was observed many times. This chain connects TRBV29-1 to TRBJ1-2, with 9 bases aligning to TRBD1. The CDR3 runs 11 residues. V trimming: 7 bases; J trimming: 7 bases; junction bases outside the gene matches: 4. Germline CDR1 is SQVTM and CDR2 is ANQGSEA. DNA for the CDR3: TGCAGCGGCGGGACAGGGTCTGGCTACACCTTC. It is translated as CSGGTGSGYTF.

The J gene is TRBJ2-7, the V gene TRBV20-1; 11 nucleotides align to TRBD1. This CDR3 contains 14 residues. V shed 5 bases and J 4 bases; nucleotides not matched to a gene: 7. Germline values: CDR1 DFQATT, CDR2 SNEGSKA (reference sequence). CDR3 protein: CSARPGQGVYEQYF. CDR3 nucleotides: TGCAGTGCTCGACCGGGACAGGGGGTTTACGAGCAGTACTTC.

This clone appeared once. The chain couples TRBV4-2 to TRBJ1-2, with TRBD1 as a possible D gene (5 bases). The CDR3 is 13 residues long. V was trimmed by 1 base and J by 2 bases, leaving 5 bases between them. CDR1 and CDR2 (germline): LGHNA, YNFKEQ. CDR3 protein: CASSQGGNYGYTF. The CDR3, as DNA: TGTGCCAGCAGCCAAGGGGGCAACTATGGCTACACCTTC.

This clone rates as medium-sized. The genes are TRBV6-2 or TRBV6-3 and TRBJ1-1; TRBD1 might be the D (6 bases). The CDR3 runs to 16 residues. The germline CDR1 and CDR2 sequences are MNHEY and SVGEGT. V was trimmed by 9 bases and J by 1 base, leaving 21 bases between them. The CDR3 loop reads CARYMTDTQGNTEAFF. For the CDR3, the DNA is TGTGCCAGATATATGACGGATACACAGGGGAACACTGAAGCTTTCTTT.

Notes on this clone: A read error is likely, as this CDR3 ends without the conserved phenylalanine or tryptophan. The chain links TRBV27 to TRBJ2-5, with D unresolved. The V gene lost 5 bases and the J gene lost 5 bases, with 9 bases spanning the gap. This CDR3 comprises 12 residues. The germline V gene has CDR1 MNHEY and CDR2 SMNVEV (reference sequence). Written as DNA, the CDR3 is TGTGCCAGCAGTCCCTCCGGGGAGACCCAGTACTCC. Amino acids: CASSPSGETQYS.

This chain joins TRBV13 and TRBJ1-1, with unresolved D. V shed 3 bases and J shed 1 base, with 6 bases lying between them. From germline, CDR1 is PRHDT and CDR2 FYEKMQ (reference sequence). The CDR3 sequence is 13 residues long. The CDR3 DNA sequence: TGTGCCAGCAGCTTCCGGGGGAACACTGAAGCTTTCTTT. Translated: CASSFRGNTEAFF.

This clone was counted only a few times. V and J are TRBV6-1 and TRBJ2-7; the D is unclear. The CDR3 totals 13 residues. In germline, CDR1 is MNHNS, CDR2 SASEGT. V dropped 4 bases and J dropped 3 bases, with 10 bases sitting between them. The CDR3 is CASSAHTNYEQYF. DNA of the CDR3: TGTGCCAGCAGTGCTCATACCAACTACGAGCAGTACTTC.

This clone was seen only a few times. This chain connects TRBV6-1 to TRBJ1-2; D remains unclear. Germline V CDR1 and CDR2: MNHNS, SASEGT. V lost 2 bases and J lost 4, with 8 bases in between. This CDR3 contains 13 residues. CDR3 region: CASSERSIYGYTF. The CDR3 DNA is TGTGCCAGCAGTGAAAGGAGCATCTATGGCTACACCTTC.

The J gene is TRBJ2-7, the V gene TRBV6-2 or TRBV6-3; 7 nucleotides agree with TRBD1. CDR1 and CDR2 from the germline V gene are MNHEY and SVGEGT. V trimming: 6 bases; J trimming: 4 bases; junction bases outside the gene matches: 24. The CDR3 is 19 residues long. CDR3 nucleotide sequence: TGTGCCAGCAGGCTACGTATTGGGGTGATAGGGACAGATCCTTACGAGCAGTACTTC. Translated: CASRLRIGVIGTDPYEQYF.

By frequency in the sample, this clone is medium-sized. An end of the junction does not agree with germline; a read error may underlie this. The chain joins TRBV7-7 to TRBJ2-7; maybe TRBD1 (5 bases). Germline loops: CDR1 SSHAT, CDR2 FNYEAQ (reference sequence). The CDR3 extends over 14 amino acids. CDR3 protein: CASSLGARGHEQYF. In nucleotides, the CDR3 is TGTGCTAGCAGCTTAGGAGCTAGGGGCCACGAGCAGTACTTC.

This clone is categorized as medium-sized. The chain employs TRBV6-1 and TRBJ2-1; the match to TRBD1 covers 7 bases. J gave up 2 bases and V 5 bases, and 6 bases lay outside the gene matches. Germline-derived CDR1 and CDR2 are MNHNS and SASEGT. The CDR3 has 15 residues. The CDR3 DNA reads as TGTGCCAGCAGTTCAACAGGGGATACCTACAATGAGCAGTTCTTC. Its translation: CASSSTGDTYNEQFF.

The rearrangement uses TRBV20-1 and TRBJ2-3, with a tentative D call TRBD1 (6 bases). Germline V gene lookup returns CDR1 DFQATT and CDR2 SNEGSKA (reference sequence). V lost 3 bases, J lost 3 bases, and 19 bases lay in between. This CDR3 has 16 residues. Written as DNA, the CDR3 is TGCAGTGCTAGCTTACTTCAGGGGATACTAACAGATACGCAGTATTTT. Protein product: CSASLLQGILTDTQYF.

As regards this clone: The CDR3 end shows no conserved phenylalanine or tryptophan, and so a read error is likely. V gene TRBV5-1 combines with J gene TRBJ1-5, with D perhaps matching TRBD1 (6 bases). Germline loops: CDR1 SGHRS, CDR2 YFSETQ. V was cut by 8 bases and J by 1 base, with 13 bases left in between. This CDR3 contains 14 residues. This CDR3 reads CASRGSGSNQPQHL. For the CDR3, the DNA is TGCGCCAGTAGGGGGAGCGGGAGCAATCAGCCCCAGCATCTT.

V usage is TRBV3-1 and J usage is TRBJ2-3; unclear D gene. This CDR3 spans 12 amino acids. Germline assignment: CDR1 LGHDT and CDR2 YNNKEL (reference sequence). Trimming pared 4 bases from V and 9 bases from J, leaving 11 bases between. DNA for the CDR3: TGTGCCAGCAGCCGCCGGACGGACACGCAGTATTTT. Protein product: CASSRRTDTQYF.

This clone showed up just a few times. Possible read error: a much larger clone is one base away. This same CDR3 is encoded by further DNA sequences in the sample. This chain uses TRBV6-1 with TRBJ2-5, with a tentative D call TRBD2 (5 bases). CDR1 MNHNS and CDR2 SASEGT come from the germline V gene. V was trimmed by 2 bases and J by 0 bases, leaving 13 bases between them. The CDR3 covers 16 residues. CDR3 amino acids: CASSERAGSYQETQYF. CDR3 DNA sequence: TGTGCCAGCAGTGAACGTGCGGGTAGTTACCAAGAGACCCAGTACTTC.